These 27 T cell receptor beta chains came from one sample sequenced in a study of post-analysis software for immune sequencing data. Unique molecular identifiers tagged the TCR beta cDNA libraries. TCRdb ran MiXCR on the PCR reads and lists one entry per CDR3 protein. The sample lists about 770,000 distinct CDR3 sequences, roughly 50% occurring once. No antigens are known for them. Overall study findings and caveats: Four or five TRBV segments were more frequent in patients than controls; TRBV5-6, TRBV5-1 and TRBV20-1 belonged to this group.

Sequenced material: blood. Receptors were obtained from a girl aged 5-17 years with multiple sclerosis.

The gene calls are TRBV9 and TRBJ1-1; D is unresolved. This CDR3 spans 15 amino acids. Trimming left V 0 bases short and J 3 bases short, with 12 bases between. Germline CDR1 reads SGDLS; CDR2 reads YYNGEE. The CDR3 sequence is CASSVGGTVDTEAFF. The CDR3 DNA reads as TGTGCCAGCAGCGTAGGCGGTACCGTGGACACTGAAGCTTTCTTT.

The rearrangement links TRBV29-1 to TRBJ2-3; D unresolved. The CDR3 consists of 15 residues. Germline V gene data show CDR1 as SQVTM and CDR2 as ANQGSEA. V lost 6 bases and J lost 2, with 18 bases in between. The CDR3 here is CSVPLVWASTDTQYF. CDR3 sequence (DNA): TGCAGCGTCCCCCTCGTGTGGGCCTCCACAGATACGCAGTATTTT.

As for this clonotype: At one of its ends the junction is not consistent with the germline gene, which may arise from a read error. The V gene is TRBV10-3, the J gene TRBJ2-5; 7 bases map to TRBD1. Germline V lookup: CDR1 ENHRY, CDR2 SYGVKD. The CDR3 sequence is 15 residues long. The DNA of the CDR3 is TGTGCCATCAGCGCCGGGACAGCCGTTCAAGAGACCCGGTACTTC. Translated, it gives CAISAGTAVQETRYF.

With respect to this clonotype: The junction departs from the called germline gene at one end, perhaps through a read error. The chain carries TRBV7-9 and TRBJ1-2; 9 bases align to TRBD1. Germline-derived CDR1 and CDR2 are SEHNR and FQNEAQ (reference sequence). The length of the CDR3 is 14 residues. The chain's CDR3 is CAGRTGQGWHGYTF. CDR3 bases: TGTGCCGGCAGAACGGGACAGGGATGGCATGGCTACACCTTC.

This clonotype was recorded only once. The chain links TRBV20-1 to TRBJ2-3, with a possible D match to TRBD2 (6 bases). Germline V gene sequence: CDR1 DFQATT, CDR2 SNEGSKA (reference sequence). The CDR3 extends over 16 amino acids. V lost 1 base to trimming and J lost 0 bases, with 14 bases between them. The CDR3 sequence: CSARGSLAPSTDTQYF. The CDR3 DNA reads TGCAGTGCTAGAGGGTCACTAGCCCCTAGCACAGATACGCAGTATTTT.

The V and J genes are TRBV20-1 and TRBJ2-7, with D unresolved. The CDR3 spans 13 residues. Deletions cut 2 bases from V and 3 bases from J, with 11 bases between. Germline CDR1 DFQATT, CDR2 SNEGSKA (reference sequence). CDR3 residues: CSARYGSLYEQYF. The CDR3 DNA is TGCAGTGCTAGATACGGCAGCCTCTACGAGCAGTACTTC.

This clonotype was counted a few times. The J gene is TRBJ2-1, the V gene TRBV6-2 or TRBV6-3, with 13 bases matching TRBD2. Germline CDR1 MNHEY, CDR2 SVGEGT. The CDR3 has 18 amino acids. V lost 9 bases, J lost 0 bases, and 11 bases stayed unmatched. CDR3 region: CASLYPGLAGTSYNEQFF. CDR3 coding DNA: TGTGCCAGTCTTTATCCGGGACTAGCGGGGACCTCCTACAATGAGCAGTTCTTC.

In its sample, this clonotype was seen a few times. V and J are TRBV6-1 and TRBJ1-2, with 8 bases lining up with TRBD1. The CDR3 is made up of 15 amino acids. Germline loops: CDR1 MNHNS, CDR2 SASEGT. V shed 5 bases and J 6 bases; nucleotides not matched to a gene: 11. The CDR3: CASSSGTRQGNGYTF. In DNA form, the CDR3 reads TGTGCCAGCAGTTCCGGAACCAGACAGGGGAATGGCTACACCTTC.

V gene TRBV6-6 combines with J gene TRBJ2-1; 8 nucleotides align to TRBD2. The germline gives CDR1 MNHNY, CDR2 SVGAGI (reference sequence). This CDR3 spans 15 amino acids. The J segment lost 10 bases and the V segment lost 5 bases, leaving 13 bases of the junction unmatched. The CDR3 is CASSPPGLGLSEQFF. The CDR3 DNA reads TGTGCCAGCAGTCCCCCGGGACTAGGTCTAAGCGAGCAGTTCTTC.

J is TRBJ2-7 and V is TRBV12-3 or TRBV12-4, with 9 nucleotides matching TRBD1. This CDR3 contains 18 residues. The trim removed 6 bases at V and 2 bases at J, leaving 17 bases unmatched. CDR3 coding DNA: TGTGCCAGCAGCCCCGGGGACAGGGATACCCCCAATGCCTACGAGCAGTACTTC. Translated, it gives CASSPGDRDTPNAYEQYF.

The chain recombines TRBV29-1 with TRBJ2-1, with TRBD2 matching 10 bases. The CDR3 extends over 13 amino acids. Germline assignment: CDR1 SQVTM and CDR2 ANQGSEA. Trimming removed 8 bases from V and 7 bases from J; junction bases left unmatched: 8. CDR3 loop: CSILAGVRNEQFF. The CDR3, as DNA: TGCAGCATCCTAGCGGGAGTGAGGAATGAGCAGTTCTTC.

This clonotype was seen a handful of times. The V and J genes are TRBV6-5 and TRBJ2-7; 9 bases align to TRBD2. The V gene end was trimmed by 6 bases and the J gene end by 0 bases; junction bases not matched to a gene: 9. This CDR3 contains 16 residues. Germline CDR1 is MNHEY and CDR2 is SVGAGI. DNA for the CDR3: TGTGCCAGCAGATCTCCTAGCGGGACCCCCTCCTACGAGCAGTACTTC. Translated, it gives CASRSPSGTPSYEQYF.

The chain joins TRBV20-1 to TRBJ2-3; TRBD2 matches at 9 bases. The CDR3 runs 14 residues. Trimming cost V 2 bases and J 5 bases; bases outside gene matches: 5. The V gene's germline CDR1 is DFQATT and CDR2 SNEGSKA (reference sequence). CDR3 loop: CSARSGTSLDTQYF. The CDR3 DNA reads as TGCAGTGCTAGATCCGGGACTAGCCTAGATACGCAGTATTTT.

The rearrangement links TRBV7-2 to TRBJ2-1; a weak D match, TRBD2 (5 bases). The CDR3 is 14 residues long. CDR1 and CDR2 (germline): SGHTA, FQGNSA. V was pared by 0 bases and J by 11 bases, with 14 bases between. The CDR3 sequence: CASSLALATTKQFF. The DNA of the CDR3 is TGTGCCAGCAGCTTAGCGCTCGCGACTACCAAGCAGTTCTTC.

The chain has TRBV9 and TRBJ2-7; TRBD1 aligns across 7 bases. The CDR3 is 14 residues long. The germline gives CDR1 SGDLS, CDR2 YYNGEE. Trimming at V came to 3 bases and at J to 6 bases, leaving 9 bases not matched to a gene. In DNA, the CDR3 is TGTGCCAGCAGCGCCGGGGACAGTTCAAGCGAGCAGTACTTC. Protein: CASSAGDSSSEQYF.

Written as DNA, the CDR3 is TGTGCCAGCAGCCCGACGACAGGGGGCAACGCTGAAGCTTTCTTT. Its translation is CASSPTTGGNAEAFF. The rearrangement uses TRBV12-3 or TRBV12-4 and TRBJ1-1; TRBD1 matches 10 bases. The CDR3 loop spans 15 amino acids. V was pared by 6 bases and J by 6 bases, with 10 bases of the junction left unmatched.

The chain carries TRBV7-2 and TRBJ2-1; 7 nucleotides match TRBD2. CDR1 and CDR2 (germline): SGHTA, FQGNSA. The V gene end was trimmed by 2 bases and the J gene end by 9 bases; junction bases not matched to a gene: 10. The CDR3 runs to 15 residues. The CDR3 sequence: CASSLISGSLGEQFF. As DNA, the CDR3 is TGTGCCAGCAGCTTAATTAGCGGGTCCCTCGGTGAGCAGTTCTTC.

This rearrangement joins TRBV20-1 to TRBJ2-7, with unresolved D. Germline CDR1 is DFQATT and CDR2 is SNEGSKA (reference sequence). The CDR3 is 13 amino acids. V gave up 5 bases and J gave up 2 bases, with 13 bases separating them. Written as DNA, the CDR3 is TGCAGTGCTCCGATAGGAGACCCCTACGAGCAGTACTTC. It encodes CSAPIGDPYEQYF.

This clonotype showed up just once. The chain uses TRBV7-9 and TRBJ2-1; TRBD2 matches at 13 bases. Germline V lookup: CDR1 SEHNR, CDR2 FQNEAQ (reference sequence). CDR3 size: 16 residues. The J segment lost 6 bases and the V segment lost 5 bases, leaving 7 bases of the junction unmatched. DNA of the CDR3: TGTGCCAGCAGCGGAGGGACTAGCGGGATGGCCAATGAGCAGTTCTTC. As protein: CASSGGTSGMANEQFF.

The rearrangement links TRBV28 to TRBJ2-1, with D possibly matching TRBD1 (6 bases). The CDR3 totals 15 residues. The V gene's germline CDR1 is MDHEN and CDR2 SYDVKM. V was cut by 5 bases and J by 4 bases, with 15 bases left in between. The CDR3 sequence: CASSTSGARYNEQFF. CDR3 sequence (DNA): TGTGCCAGCAGTACCTCAGGGGCGCGATACAATGAGCAGTTCTTC.

The chain has TRBV20-1 and TRBJ2-5; D is uncertain. The germline gives CDR1 DFQATT, CDR2 SNEGSKA (reference sequence). The ends were cut back, 3 bases at V and 2 bases at J, with 10 bases in the middle. The CDR3 is made up of 13 amino acids. The CDR3 DNA reads TGCAGTGCTAGTAATAGCCCACAAGAGACCCAGTACTTC. Its translation is CSASNSPQETQYF.

The J gene is TRBJ2-7, the V gene TRBV13; the match to TRBD2 covers 7 bases. Germline CDR1 PRHDT, CDR2 FYEKMQ (reference sequence). The CDR3 totals 15 residues. J was trimmed by 3 bases and V by 0 bases; bases with no gene match: 5. The CDR3 sequence is CASSLGLADDYEQYF. The CDR3, as DNA: TGTGCCAGCAGCTTAGGGCTAGCGGATGACTACGAGCAGTACTTC.

V and J are TRBV2 and TRBJ1-2, with D hard to call. Germline CDR1 is SNHLY and CDR2 is FYNNEI. The CDR3 consists of 13 residues. Between the trimmed V and J ends, which lost 2 bases and 8 bases, there was a span of 12 bases. CDR3 region: CASSEIGQDGYTF. The CDR3 nucleotides read TGTGCCAGCAGTGAAATAGGCCAGGACGGCTACACCTTC.

In DNA, the CDR3 is TGCAGCGTGCGAACAGGGGAGGTTTACGAGCAGTACTTC. It yields the protein CSVRTGEVYEQYF. The rearrangement links TRBV29-1 to TRBJ2-7, with D perhaps TRBD1 (7 bases). CDR1 is SQVTM and CDR2 is ANQGSEA in the germline V gene. Trimming took off 6 bases at V and 4 bases at J, with 16 bases between the two ends. The CDR3 extends over 13 amino acids.

The chain has TRBV7-2 and TRBJ2-4; possible D gene TRBD2, 5 bases. CDR3 length: 14 amino acids. The germline V gene has CDR1 SGHTA and CDR2 FQGNSA. Trimming pared 4 bases from V and 6 bases from J, leaving 13 bases between. This CDR3 reads CASSSAVEINIQYF. For the CDR3, the DNA is TGTGCCAGCAGCTCAGCGGTTGAGATAAACATTCAGTACTTC.

V usage is TRBV12-3 or TRBV12-4 and J usage is TRBJ2-3, with 8 nucleotides matching TRBD1. The CDR3 is made up of 14 amino acids. Trimming took 7 bases from V and 4 from J; bases not matched to a gene: 7. The CDR3 nucleotides are TGTGCCAGCAACCCAGGGGGCGTCGCAGATACGCAGTATTTT. Translating gives CASNPGGVADTQYF.

This clonotype showed up many times. The J gene is TRBJ2-7, the V gene TRBV7-3; 8 nucleotides agree with TRBD1. From germline, CDR1 is SGHTA and CDR2 FQGTGA. J lost 3 bases, V lost 7 bases, and 11 bases had no gene match. This CDR3 comprises 15 residues. CDR3 DNA sequence: TGTGCCAGCACCTCCCTGACAGGGGACGACTACGAGCAGTACTTC. Encoded protein: CASTSLTGDDYEQYF.